This T cell receptor beta chain was found in a study of cytomegalovirus exposure and HLA in healthy donors. Study results and caveats: In a later analysis, at a false discovery rate of 0.05, under 20,000 TCR beta sequences were associated with HLA alleles.

The length of the CDR3 is 16 residues. Trimming took 5 bases from V and 3 from J; bases not matched to a gene: 4. Germline CDR1 SEHNR, CDR2 FQNEAQ (reference sequence). This clone was seen a handful of times. Its specificity is not known. The PCR ran on 60 Vbeta and 13 Jbeta primers. Generated by immunoSEQ multiplex PCR, the TCRdb table keeps only in-frame clones and is missing some. The data show 150,000 or so clones, roughly 80% seen once. The chain recombines TRBV7-9 with TRBJ2-3; TRBD2 matches at 14 bases. This TCR derives from a woman between 18 and 30 years old in good health and CMV-seronegative. The source material was PBMCs. CDR3 sequence: CASSGLAGGGTDTQYF. CDR3 DNA sequence: TGTGCCAGCAGCGGACTAGCGGGAGGAGGAACAGATACGCAGTATTTT.